This TCR beta chain appears in the sequencing data of a study of siplizumab effects on memory and regulatory T cells. V was clipped by 4 bases and J by 7 bases, with 12 bases between them. In germline, CDR1 is SGHRS, CDR2 YFSETQ. CDR3 size: 12 residues. The repertoire was sequenced with immunoSEQ multiplex PCR; TCRdb's copy has only in-frame clones and lacks some. The sample holds 57,000 or so clones; 79% are singletons and the top ten take approximately 0.4%. The J gene is TRBJ2-7, the V gene TRBV5-1, with a tentative D call TRBD1 (5 bases). The receptor's source is a human donor in good health. Material: memory CD4+ T cells sorted from blood. The CDR3 sequence: CASSSGAGEQYF. DNA of the CDR3: TGCGCCAGCAGCAGTGGGGCCGGGGAGCAGTACTTC.